The TCR beta chain described here comes from a study of T cell responses to AZD1222 COVID-19 vaccine. Sequencing used immunoSEQ multiplex PCR; TCRdb keeps in-frame clones, though not all of them. Among under 150,000 clones listed, 80% to 95% were seen once. Broader study findings: It was only a handful of AZD1222 recipients who were seropositive at baseline. Of spike-specific TCRs, nearly half reportedly target regions left unmutated in variants. Among vaccine-associated CD4 TCRs, coverage spanned spike, with dominance at 160-218 and 743-854.

Only one count was recorded for this clone. Antigen specificity is unknown. The CDR3 consists of 14 residues. V dropped 6 bases and J dropped 2 bases, with 14 bases sitting between them. Germline-derived CDR1 and CDR2 are MDHEN and SYDVKM. The chain uses TRBV28 and TRBJ2-7; D is perhaps TRBD1 or TRBD2 (5 bases each). Source: peripheral blood, taken 28 days after the second AZD1222 dose. The TCR sequence derives from an adult who received the AZD1222 COVID-19 vaccine. The DNA of the CDR3 is TGTGCCAGCAGCCACTCAGTGGGGGCCTACGAGCAGTACTTC. Amino acid sequence: CASSHSVGAYEQYF.